The T cell receptor (beta chain) under discussion was sequenced for a study of CD4 T cells in relation to SARS-CoV-2 and coronaviruses. Generated by immunoSEQ multiplex PCR, the TCRdb table keeps only in-frame clones and is missing some. The sample yields approximately 60,000 clones, roughly nine tenths seen once. In germline, CDR1 is LGHDT, CDR2 YNNKEL (reference sequence). Trimming at V came to 0 bases and at J to 2 bases, leaving 7 bases not matched to a gene. The CDR3 covers 16 residues. Naive and memory CD4+ T cells came from enriched cryopreserved PBMCs. The sequence was obtained from an adult with COVID-19. The specimen was naive CD4+ T cells from PBMCs. Subset in this sample: naive CD4+ T cells isolated by negative enrichment. This chain links TRBV3-1 (or the pseudogene TRBV3-2) with TRBJ2-7, with TRBD1 matching over 7 bases. The DNA for the CDR3 is TGTGCCAGCAGCCAAGAGGGAAGGGGGCGTACCTACGAGCAGTACTTC. Its translation: CASSQEGRGRTYEQYF.